Included here is one T cell receptor beta chain sequence, with context. What it recognizes is unknown. The ends were cut back, 1 base at V and 8 bases at J, with 9 bases in the middle. This CDR3 contains 13 residues. CDR1 LGHNA and CDR2 YSLEER come from the germline V gene. These data originate in a study of T cells after yellow fever vaccination. Study results and limitations: CD4 and CD8 compartments shared a small share of clonotypes. Contamination of FACS-sorted repertoires by abundant clonotypes from the bulk population could occur. By day 5 rather than day 15, the secondary response had peaked, though it was weaker.

Generation of TCR cDNA used 5'RACE template switching (which added a universal primer site and UMIs). One entry per CDR3 protein, called by TCRdb with MiXCR from the 5' RACE reads. The table has fewer than 350,000 distinct CDR3 sequences, 4% to 5.5% seen once. The rearrangement joins TRBV4-3 to TRBJ2-1; D possibly uses TRBD1 or TRBD2 (7 bases each). The source material was PBMCs, sampled 15 days after the yellow fever booster vaccination. The receptor was isolated from a young man who received the YFV17D yellow fever vaccine. As DNA, the CDR3 is TGCGCCAGCAGCCAAGCAGGGGGGGATGAGCAGTTCTTC. This gives the protein CASSQAGGDEQFF.